This T cell receptor beta chain was obtained from a study of blood T cell repertoires in COVID-19. About the study: Material from acute and convalescent COVID-19 was sourced from the United States, Italy and Spain. In each case, the material was cDNA or gDNA derived from T cells, B-cell-depleted T cells, or PBMCs.

Under the authors' procedure: Nucleated cell number was recorded as an estimate derived from reference gene primer amplification. Method: immunoSEQ multiplex PCR; TCRdb's copy keeps in-frame clones and lacks some. V and J calls and clone size are as listed in that table; D and trimming were resolved from the DNA. This sample carries about 55,000 clones, about 73% of them seen once, and the ten largest clones take about 14%. V was shortened by 5 bases and J by 8 bases, with 18 bases between the two germline ends. The germline V gene encodes CDR1 SGHTA and CDR2 FQGNSA. The CDR3 covers 15 residues. The chain has TRBV7-2 and TRBJ1-4; tentatively, D is TRBD1 (5 bases). This receptor was identified in a woman in her 70s with acute or convalescent COVID-19. Material: peripheral blood. This chain's CDR3 is CASSPKSGPGEKLFF. As DNA, the CDR3 is TGTGCCAGCAGCCCCAAATCAGGGCCCGGGGAAAAACTGTTTTTT. The whole variable domain, filled in from reference TRBV7-2 and TRBJ1-4, reads GAGVSQSPSNKVTEKGKDVELRCDPISGHTALYWYRQSLGQGLEFLIYFQGNSAPDKSGLPSDRFSAERTGGSVSTLTIQRTQQEDSAVYLCASSPKSGPGEKLFFGSGTQLSVL.